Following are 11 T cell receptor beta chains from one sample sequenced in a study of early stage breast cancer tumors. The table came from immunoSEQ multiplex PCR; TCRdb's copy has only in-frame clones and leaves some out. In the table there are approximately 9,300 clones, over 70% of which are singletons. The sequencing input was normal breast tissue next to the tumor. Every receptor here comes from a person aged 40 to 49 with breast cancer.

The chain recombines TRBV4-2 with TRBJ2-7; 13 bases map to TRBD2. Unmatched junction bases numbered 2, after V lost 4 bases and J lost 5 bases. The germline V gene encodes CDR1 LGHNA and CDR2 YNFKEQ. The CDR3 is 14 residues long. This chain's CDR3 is CASSPGLAGDEQYF. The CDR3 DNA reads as TGTGCCAGCAGCCCCGGACTAGCGGGAGACGAGCAGTACTTC.

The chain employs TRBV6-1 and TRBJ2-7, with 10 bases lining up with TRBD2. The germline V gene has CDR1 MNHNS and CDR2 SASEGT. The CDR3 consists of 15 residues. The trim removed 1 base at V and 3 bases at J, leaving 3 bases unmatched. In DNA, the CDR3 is TGTGCCAGCAGTGAAGAGGCTAGCGGGAGCTACGAGCAGTACTTC. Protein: CASSEEASGSYEQYF.

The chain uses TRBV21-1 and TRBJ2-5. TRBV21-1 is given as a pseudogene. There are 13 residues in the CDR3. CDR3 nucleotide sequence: TGTGCCAGCAGCAAAGTTCATTGGGAGACCCAGTACTTC. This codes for CASSKVHWETQYF.

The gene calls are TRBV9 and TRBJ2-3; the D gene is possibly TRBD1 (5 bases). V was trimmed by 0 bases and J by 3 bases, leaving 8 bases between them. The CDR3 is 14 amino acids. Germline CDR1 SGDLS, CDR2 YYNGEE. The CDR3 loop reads CASSVEGLTDTQYF. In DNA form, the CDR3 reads TGTGCCAGCAGCGTAGAGGGGTTGACAGATACGCAGTATTTT.

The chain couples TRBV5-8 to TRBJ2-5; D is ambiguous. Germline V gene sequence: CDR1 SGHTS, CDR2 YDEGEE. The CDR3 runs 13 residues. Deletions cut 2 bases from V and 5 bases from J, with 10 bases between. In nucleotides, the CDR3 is TGTGCCAGCAGCTTTGGGGAAAGGGAGACCCAGTACTTC. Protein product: CASSFGERETQYF.

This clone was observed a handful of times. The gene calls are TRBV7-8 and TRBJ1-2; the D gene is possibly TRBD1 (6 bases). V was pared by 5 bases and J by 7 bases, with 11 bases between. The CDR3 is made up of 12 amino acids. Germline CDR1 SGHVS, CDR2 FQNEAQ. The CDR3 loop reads CASSTDRTGYTF. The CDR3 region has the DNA TGTGCCAGCAGCACTGACAGGACTGGCTACACCTTC.

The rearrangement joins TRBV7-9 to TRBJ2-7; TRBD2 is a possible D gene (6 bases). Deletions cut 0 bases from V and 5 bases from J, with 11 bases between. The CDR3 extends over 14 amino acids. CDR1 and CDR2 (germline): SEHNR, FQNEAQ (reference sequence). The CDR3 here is CASSLALAVDEQYF. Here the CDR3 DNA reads TGTGCCAGCAGCTTAGCCTTAGCGGTTGACGAGCAGTACTTC.

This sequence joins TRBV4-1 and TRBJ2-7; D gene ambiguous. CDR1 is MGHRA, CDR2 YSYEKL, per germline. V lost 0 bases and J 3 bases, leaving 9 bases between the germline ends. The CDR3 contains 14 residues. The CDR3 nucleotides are TGCGCCAGCAGCCAAGAGTCCAAGTACTACGAGCAGTACTTC. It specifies CASSQESKYYEQYF.

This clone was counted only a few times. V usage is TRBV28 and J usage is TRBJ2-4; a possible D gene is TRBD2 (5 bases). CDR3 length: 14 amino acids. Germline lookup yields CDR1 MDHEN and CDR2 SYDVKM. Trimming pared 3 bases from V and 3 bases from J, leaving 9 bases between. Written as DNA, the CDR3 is TGTGCCAGCAGTTTGAGAGGGAACAAAAACATTCAGTACTTC. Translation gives CASSLRGNKNIQYF. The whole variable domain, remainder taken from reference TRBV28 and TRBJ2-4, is DVKVTQSSRYLVKRTGEKVFLECVQDMDHENMFWYRQDPGLGLRLIYFSYDVKMKEKGDIPEGYSVSREKKERFSLILESASTNQTSMYLCASSLRGNKNIQYFGAGTRLSVL.

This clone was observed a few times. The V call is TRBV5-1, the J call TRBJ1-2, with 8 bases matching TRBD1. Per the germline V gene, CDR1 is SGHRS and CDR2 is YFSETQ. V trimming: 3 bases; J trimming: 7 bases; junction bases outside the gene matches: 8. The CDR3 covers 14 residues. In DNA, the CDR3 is TGCGCCAGCAGCTCGGGACAGGTCGCGAGTGGCTACACCTTC. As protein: CASSSGQVASGYTF. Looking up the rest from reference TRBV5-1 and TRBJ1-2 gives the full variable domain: KAGVTQTPRYLIKTRGQQVTLSCSPISGHRSVSWYQQTPGQGLQFLFEYFSETQRNKGNFPGRFSGRQFSNSRSEMNVSTLELGDSALYLCASSSGQVASGYTFGSGTRLTVV.

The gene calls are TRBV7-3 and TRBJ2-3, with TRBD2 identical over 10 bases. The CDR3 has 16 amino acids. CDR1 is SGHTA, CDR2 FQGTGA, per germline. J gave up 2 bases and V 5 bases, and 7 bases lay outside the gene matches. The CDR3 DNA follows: TGTGCCAGCAGCGAAGGGGGACTAGCGCCCACAGATACGCAGTATTTT. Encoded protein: CASSEGGLAPTDTQYF.